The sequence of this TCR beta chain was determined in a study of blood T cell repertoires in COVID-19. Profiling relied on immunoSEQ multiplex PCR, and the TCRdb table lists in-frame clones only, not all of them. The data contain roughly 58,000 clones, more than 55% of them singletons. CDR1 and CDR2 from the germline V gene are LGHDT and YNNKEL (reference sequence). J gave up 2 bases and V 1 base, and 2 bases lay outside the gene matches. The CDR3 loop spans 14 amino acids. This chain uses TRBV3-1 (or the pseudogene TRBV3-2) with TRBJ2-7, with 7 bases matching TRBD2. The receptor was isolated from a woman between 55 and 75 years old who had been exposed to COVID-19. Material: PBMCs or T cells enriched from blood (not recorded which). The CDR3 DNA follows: TGTGCCAGCAGCCAAGCGGGGGGTGCCTACGAGCAGTACTTC. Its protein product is CASSQAGGAYEQYF.